This T cell receptor (beta chain) was recorded in a study of metastatic and nonmetastatic thyroid tumors. Overall study: Comparison of repertoires was carried out across blood and tumor or nodule tissue from malignant and benign thyroid patients.

The germline V and J ends were trimmed by 5 bases and 0 bases, with 10 bases remaining between them. Per germline, CDR1 MNHNS and CDR2 SASEGT. The CDR3 extends over 15 amino acids. Study-level results: In both blood and tumor samples, TCR beta diversity was reported significantly higher for malignant than benign nodules.

Thyroid surgery was performed in patients who had received no treatment beforehand. TCRdb called clones again from the PCR reads with MiXCR. There are roughly 90,000 clones in the sample; under 15% occur only once, and roughly 3.9% lies in the top ten. In this sample, this clone turned up many times. Its target is not known. The same CDR3 arises from other DNA sequences in this sample as well. The sequencing input was blood. The rearrangement joins TRBV6-1 to TRBJ2-2, with D tentatively TRBD1 (6 bases). The TCR was taken from a female donor with papillary thyroid cancer or a benign thyroid nodule (not recorded which). Some clones in this sample may be carry-over from other donors' samples. The CDR3 sequence is CASSWTDTNTGELFF. The CDR3 DNA sequence: TGTGCCAGCAGTTGGACAGACACGAACACCGGGGAGCTGTTTTTT.